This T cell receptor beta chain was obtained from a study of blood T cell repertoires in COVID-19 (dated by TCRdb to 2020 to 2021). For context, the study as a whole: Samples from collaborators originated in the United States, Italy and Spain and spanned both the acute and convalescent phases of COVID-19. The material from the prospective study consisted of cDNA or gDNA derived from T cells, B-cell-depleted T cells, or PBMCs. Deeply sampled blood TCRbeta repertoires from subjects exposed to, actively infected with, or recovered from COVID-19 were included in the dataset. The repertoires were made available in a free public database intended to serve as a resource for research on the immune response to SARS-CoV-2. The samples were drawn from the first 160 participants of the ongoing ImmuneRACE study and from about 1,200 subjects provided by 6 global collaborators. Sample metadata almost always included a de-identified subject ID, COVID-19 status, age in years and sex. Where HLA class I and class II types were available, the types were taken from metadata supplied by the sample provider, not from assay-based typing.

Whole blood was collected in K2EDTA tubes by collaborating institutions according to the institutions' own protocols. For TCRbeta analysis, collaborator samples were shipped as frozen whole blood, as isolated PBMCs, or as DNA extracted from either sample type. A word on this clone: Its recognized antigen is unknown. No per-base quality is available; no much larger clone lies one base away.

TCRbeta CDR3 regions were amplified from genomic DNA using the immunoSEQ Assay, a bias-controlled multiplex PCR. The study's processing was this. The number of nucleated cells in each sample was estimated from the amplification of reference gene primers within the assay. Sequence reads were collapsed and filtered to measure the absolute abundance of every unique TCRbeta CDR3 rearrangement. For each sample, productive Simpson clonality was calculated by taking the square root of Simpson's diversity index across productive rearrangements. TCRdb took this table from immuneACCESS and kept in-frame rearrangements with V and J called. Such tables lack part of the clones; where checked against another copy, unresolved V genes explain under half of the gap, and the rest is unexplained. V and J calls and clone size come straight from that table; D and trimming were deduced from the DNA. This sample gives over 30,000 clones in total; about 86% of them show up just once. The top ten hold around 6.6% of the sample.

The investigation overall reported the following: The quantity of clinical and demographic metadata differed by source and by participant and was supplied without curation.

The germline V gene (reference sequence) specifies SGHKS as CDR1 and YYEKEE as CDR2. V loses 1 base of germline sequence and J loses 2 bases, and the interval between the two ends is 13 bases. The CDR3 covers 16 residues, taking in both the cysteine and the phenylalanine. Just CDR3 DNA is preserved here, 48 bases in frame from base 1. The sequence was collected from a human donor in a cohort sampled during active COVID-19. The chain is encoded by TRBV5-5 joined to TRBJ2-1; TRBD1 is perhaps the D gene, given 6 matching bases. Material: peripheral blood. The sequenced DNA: TGTGCCAGCAGCTTGTCCGGGACACTTACCTACAATGAGCAGTTCTTC. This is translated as CASSLSGTLTYNEQFF.